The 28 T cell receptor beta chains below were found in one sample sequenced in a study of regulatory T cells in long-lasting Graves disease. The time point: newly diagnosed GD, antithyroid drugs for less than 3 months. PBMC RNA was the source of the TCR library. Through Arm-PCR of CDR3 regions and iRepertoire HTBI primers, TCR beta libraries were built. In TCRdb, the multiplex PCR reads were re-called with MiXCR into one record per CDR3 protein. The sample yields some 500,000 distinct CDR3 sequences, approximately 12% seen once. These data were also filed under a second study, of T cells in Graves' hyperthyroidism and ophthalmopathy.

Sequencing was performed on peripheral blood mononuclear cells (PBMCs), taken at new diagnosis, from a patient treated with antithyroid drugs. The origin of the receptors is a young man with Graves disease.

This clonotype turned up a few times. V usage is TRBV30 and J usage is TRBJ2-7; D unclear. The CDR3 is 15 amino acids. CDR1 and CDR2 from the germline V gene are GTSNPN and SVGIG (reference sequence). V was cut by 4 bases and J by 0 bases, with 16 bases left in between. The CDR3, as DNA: TGTGCCTGGACAAGGGCAGCCCACGTCTCCTACGAGCAGTACTTC. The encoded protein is CAWTRAAHVSYEQYF.

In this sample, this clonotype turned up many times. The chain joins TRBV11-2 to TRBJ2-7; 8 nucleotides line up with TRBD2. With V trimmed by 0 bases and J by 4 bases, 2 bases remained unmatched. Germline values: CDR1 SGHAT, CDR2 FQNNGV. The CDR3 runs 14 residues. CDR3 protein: CASSLELAVYEQYF. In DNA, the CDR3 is TGTGCCAGCAGCTTAGAACTAGCGGTTTACGAGCAGTACTTC. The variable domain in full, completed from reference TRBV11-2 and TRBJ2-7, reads EAGVAQSPRYKIIEKRQSVAFWCNPISGHATLYWYQQILGQGPKLLIQFQNNGVVDDSQLPKDRFSAERLKGVDSTLKIQPAKLEDSAVYLCASSLELAVYEQYFGPGTRLTVT.

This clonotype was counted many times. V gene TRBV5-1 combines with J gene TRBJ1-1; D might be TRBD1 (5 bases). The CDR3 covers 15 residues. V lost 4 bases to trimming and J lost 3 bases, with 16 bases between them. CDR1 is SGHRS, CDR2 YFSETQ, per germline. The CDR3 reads CASSTTGKQHTEAFF. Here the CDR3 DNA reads TGCGCCAGCAGCACCACAGGAAAACAACACACTGAAGCTTTCTTT. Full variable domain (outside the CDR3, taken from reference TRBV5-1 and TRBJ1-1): KAGVTQTPRYLIKTRGQQVTLSCSPISGHRSVSWYQQTPGQGLQFLFEYFSETQRNKGNFPGRFSGRQFSNSRSEMNVSTLELGDSALYLCASSTTGKQHTEAFFGQGTRLTVV.

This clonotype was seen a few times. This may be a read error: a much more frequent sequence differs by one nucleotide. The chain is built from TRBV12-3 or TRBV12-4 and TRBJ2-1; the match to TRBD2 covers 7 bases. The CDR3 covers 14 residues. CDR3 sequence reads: CASTLWEGELEQSF. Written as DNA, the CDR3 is TGTGCCAGCACCCTTTGGGAGGGCGAGCTTGAGCAGTCCTTC.

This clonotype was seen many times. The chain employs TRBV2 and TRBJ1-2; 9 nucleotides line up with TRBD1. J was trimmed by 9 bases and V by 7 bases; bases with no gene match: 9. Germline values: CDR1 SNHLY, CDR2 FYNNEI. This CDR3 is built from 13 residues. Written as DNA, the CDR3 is TGTGCCAGCAAACCGGGACAGGGTATTCGCTACACCTTC. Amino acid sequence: CASKPGQGIRYTF.

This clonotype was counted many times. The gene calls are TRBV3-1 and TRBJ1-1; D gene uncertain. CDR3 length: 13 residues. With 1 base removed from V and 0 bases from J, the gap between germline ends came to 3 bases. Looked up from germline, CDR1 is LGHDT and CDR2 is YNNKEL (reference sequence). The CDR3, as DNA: TGTGCCAGCAGCCAAGCAGTGAACACTGAAGCTTTCTTT. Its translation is CASSQAVNTEAFF.

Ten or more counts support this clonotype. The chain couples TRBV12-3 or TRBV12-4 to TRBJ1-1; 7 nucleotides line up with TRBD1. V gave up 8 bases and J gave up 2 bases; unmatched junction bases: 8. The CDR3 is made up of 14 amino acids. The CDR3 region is CASRPRGGNTEAFF. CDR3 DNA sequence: TGTGCCAGCCGACCCAGGGGGGGTAACACTGAAGCTTTCTTT.

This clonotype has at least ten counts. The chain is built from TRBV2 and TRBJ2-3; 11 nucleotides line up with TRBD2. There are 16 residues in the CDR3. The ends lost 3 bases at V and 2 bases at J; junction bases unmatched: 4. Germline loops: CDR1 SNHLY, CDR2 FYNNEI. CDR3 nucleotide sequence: TGTGCCAGCAGTGATGCGACTAGCGGGATCACAGATACGCAGTATTTT. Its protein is CASSDATSGITDTQYF.

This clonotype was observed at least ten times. CDR3 DNA sequence: TGTGCCACCAGCAGAGAATCTAGCGGGAGTTCGGAGACCCAGTACTTC. This translates into CATSRESSGSSETQYF. The chain uses TRBV15 and TRBJ2-5, with 10 bases aligning to TRBD2. V shed 0 bases and J 5 bases; nucleotides not matched to a gene: 6. CDR1 LNHNV and CDR2 YYDKDF come from the germline V gene (reference sequence). CDR3 size: 16 residues.

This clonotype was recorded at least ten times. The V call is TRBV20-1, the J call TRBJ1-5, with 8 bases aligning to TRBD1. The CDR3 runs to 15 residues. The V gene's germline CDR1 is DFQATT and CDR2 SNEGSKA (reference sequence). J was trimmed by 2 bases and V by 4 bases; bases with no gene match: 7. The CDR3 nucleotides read TGCAGTGCTATTCCAGGGGGCTGGGGCAATCAGCCCCAGCATTTT. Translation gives CSAIPGGWGNQPQHF.

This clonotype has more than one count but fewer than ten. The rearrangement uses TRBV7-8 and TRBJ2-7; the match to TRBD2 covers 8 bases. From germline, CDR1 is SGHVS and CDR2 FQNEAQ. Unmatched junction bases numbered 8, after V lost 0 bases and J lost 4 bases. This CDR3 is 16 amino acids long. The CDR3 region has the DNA TGTGCCAGCAGCTTAGCCGCGGGGGGCCTTATTTACGAGCAGTACTTC. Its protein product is CASSLAAGGLIYEQYF. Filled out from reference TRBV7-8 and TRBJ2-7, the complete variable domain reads GAGVSQSPRYKVAKRGQDVALRCDPISGHVSLFWYQQALGQGPEFLTYFQNEAQLDKSGLPSDRFFAERPEGSVSTLKIQRTQQEDSAVYLCASSLAAGGLIYEQYFGPGTRLTVT.

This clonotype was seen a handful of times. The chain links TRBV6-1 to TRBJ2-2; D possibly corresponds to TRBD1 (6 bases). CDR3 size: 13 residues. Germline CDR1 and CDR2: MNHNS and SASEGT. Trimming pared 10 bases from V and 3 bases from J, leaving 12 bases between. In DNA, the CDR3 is TGTGCCAACAAACAGGGAGACACCGGGGAGCTGTTTTTT. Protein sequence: CANKQGDTGELFF.

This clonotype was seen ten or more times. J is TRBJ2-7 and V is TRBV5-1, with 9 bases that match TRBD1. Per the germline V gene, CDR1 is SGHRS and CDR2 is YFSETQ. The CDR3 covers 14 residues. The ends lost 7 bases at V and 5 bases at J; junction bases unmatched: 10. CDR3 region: CASRRTGVGDEQYF. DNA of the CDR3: TGCGCCAGCCGTCGGACAGGGGTGGGGGACGAGCAGTACTTC.

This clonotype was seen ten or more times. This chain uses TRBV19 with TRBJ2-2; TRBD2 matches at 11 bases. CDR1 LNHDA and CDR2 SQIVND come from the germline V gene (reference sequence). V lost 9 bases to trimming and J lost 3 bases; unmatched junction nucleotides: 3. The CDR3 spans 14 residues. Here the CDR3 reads CASRSGRDTGELFF. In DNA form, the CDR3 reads TGTGCCAGCCGTAGCGGGAGGGACACCGGGGAGCTGTTTTTT.

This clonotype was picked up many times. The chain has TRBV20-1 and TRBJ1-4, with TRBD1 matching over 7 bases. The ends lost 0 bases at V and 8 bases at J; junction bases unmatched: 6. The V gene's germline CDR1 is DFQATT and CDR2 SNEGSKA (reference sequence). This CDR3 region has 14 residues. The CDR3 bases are TGCAGTGCTAGAGATGGTCAGGGGGGAGAAAAACTGTTTTTT. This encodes CSARDGQGGEKLFF.

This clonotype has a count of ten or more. CDR3 coding DNA: TGCAGTGCTAGTGTTAGGGCGGGACATGAGCAGTTCTTC. Translating gives CSASVRAGHEQFF. The rearrangement uses TRBV20-1 and TRBJ2-1; TRBD2 might be the D (6 bases). Germline V CDR1 and CDR2: DFQATT, SNEGSKA (reference sequence). This CDR3 has 13 residues. The V end was cut by 3 bases, the J end by 8 bases, with 14 bases between.

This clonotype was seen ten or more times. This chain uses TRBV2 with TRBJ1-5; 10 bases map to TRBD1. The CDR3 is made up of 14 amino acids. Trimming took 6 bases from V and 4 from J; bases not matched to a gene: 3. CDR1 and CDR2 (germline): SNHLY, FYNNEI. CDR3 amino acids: CASRTGGENQPQHF. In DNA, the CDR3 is TGTGCCAGCAGGACAGGGGGCGAAAATCAGCCCCAGCATTTT.

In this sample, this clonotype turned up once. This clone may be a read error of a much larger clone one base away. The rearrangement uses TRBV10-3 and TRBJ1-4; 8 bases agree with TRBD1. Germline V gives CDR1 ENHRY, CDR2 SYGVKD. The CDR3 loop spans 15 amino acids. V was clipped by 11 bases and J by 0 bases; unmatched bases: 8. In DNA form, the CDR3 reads TGTGCCGTCGGACAGGGTGGTGCAACTAATGAAAAACTGTTTTTT. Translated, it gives CAVGQGGATNEKLFF.

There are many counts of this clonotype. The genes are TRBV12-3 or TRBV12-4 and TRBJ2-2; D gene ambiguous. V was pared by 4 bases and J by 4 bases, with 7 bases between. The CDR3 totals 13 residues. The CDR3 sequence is CASSSDPTGELFF. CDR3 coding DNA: TGTGCCAGCAGTTCGGACCCCACCGGGGAGCTGTTTTTT.

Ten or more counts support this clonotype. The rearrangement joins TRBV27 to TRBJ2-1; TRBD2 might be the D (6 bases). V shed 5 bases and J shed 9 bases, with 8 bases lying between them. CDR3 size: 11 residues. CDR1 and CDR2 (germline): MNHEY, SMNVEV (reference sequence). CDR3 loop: CASSRGTEQFF. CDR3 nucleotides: TGTGCCAGCAGTCGGGGGACTGAGCAGTTCTTC.

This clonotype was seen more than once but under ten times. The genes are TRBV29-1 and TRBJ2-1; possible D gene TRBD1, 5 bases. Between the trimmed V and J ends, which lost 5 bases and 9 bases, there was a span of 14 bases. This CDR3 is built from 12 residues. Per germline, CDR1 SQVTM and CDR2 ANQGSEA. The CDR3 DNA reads TGCAGCGTTCGGATTCAGGGTCTTGAGCAGTTCTTC. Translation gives CSVRIQGLEQFF.

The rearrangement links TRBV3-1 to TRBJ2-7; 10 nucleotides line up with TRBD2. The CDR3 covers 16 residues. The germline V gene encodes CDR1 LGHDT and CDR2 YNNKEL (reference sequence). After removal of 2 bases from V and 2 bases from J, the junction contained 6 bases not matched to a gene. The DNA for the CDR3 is TGTGCCAGCAGCCAATTGAGAGCGGGAGGGCCCTACGAGCAGTACTTC. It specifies CASSQLRAGGPYEQYF.

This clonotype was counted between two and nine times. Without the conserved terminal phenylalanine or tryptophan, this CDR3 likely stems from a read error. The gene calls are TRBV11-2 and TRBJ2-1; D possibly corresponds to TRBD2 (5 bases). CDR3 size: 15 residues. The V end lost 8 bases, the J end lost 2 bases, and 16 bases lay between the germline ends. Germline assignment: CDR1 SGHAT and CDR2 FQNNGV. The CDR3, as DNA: TGTGCCAGCGGAAGAGGGAGTTTGACCTACAATGAGCAGTTCCTC. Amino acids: CASGRGSLTYNEQFL.

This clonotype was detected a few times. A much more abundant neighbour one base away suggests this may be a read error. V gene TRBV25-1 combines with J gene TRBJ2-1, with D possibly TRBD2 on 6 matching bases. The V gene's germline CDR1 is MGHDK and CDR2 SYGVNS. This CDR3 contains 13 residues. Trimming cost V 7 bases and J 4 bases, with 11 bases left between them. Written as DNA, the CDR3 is TGTGCCAGCACCCACGGGGGATACAATGAGCAGTTCTTC. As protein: CASTHGGYNEQFF.

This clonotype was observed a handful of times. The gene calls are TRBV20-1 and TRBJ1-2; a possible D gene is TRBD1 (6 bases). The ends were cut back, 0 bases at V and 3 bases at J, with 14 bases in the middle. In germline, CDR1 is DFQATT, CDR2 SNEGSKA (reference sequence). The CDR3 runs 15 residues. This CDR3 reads CSARDPRGSYYGYTF. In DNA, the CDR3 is TGCAGTGCTAGAGACCCGAGGGGGTCCTACTATGGCTACACCTTC.

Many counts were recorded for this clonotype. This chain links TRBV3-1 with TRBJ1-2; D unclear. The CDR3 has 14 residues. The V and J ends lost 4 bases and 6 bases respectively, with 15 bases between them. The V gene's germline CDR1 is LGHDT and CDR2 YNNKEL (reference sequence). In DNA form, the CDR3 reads TGTGCCAGCAGCCTTACCTCGGGTGGAGATGGCTACACCTTC. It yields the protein CASSLTSGGDGYTF.

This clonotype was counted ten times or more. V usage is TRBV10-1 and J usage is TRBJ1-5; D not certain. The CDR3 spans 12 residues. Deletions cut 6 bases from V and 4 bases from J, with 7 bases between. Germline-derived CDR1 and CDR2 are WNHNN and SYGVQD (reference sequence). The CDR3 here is CASSGPNQPQHF. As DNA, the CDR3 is TGCGCCAGCAGCGGCCCTAATCAGCCCCAGCATTTT.

CDR3 sequence reads: CASSLAHTATQYF. The CDR3 nucleotides read TGTGCCAGCAGTTTAGCGCATACTGCTACGCAGTATTTT. V usage is TRBV12-3 or TRBV12-4 and J usage is TRBJ2-3; D remains unclear. This CDR3 has 13 amino acids. The ends were cut back, 0 bases at V and 8 bases at J, with 9 bases in the middle.